The subject of this entry is one T cell receptor (beta chain). Its target is not known. The CDR3 runs 14 residues. V trimming: 4 bases; J trimming: 2 bases; junction bases outside the gene matches: 4. Germline V gene lookup returns CDR1 SGHNT and CDR2 YYREEE (reference sequence). There were TCR beta CDR3 regions amplified from RNA transcripts. An initial round of RT-PCR targeting the TCR CDR3 relied on the HTBI primer set. MiXCR was run by TCRdb on the multiplex PCR reads, yielding one entry per CDR3 protein. There are 450,000 to 550,000 distinct CDR3 sequences in the sample; roughly a quarter occur only once, and about 10% lies in the top ten. This entry is derived from a study of T cells in Graves' hyperthyroidism and ophthalmopathy. Broader study findings: Ophthalmopathy stood apart from stable hyperthyroidism in a 13 V-J model.

J is TRBJ1-2 and V is TRBV5-4; 8 bases match TRBD1. Sequencing used blood. The sequence was collected from a woman aged 30 to 39 with Graves' ophthalmopathy. The CDR3 region has the DNA TGTGCCAGCAGCCCAGGGGGCGAGAACTATGGCTACACCTTC. This translates into CASSPGGENYGYTF.